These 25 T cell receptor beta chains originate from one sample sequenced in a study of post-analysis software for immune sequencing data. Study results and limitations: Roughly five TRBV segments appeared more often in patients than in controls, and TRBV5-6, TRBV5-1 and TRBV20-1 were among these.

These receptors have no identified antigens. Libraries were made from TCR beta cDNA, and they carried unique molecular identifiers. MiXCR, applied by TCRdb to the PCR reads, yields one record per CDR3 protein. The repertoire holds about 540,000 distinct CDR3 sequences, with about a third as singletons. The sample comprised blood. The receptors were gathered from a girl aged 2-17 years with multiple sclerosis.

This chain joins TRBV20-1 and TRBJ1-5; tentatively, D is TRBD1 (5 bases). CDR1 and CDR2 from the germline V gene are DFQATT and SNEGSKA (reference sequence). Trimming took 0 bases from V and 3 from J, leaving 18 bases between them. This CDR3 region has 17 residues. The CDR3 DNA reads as TGCAGTGCTAGAGATCTGGGGCCGGGCCAAATCAATCAGCCCCAGCATTTT. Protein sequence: CSARDLGPGQINQPQHF.

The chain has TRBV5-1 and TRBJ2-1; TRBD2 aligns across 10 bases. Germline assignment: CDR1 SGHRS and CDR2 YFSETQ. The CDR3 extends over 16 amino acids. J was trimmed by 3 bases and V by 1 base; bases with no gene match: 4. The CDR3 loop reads CASSLSGTSVYNEQFF. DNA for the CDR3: TGCGCCAGCAGCTTGTCTGGGACTAGCGTCTACAATGAGCAGTTCTTC.

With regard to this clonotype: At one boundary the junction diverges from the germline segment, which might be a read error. CDR3 DNA sequence: TGTAGCGTTGACGATACCGGACAGGGAGGAGCTTTCTTT. Translated, it gives CSVDDTGQGGAFF. V and J are TRBV29-1 and TRBJ1-1; 8 nucleotides match TRBD1. CDR1 and CDR2 (germline): SQVTM, ANQGSEA. This CDR3 spans 13 amino acids.

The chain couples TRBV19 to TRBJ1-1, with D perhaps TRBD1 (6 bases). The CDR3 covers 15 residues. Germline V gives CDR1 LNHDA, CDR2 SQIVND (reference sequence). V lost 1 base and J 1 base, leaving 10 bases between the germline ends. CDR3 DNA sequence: TGTGCCAGTAGTATAGGTCCGGGACAGAACACTGAAGCTTTCTTT. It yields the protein CASSIGPGQNTEAFF.

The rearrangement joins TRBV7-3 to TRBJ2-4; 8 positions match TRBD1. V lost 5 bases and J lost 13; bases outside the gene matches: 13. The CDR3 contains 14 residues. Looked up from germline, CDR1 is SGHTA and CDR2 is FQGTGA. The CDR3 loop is CASSPRRGTGEQYF. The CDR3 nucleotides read TGTGCCAGCAGCCCGCGTCGCGGGACAGGAGAGCAGTACTTC.

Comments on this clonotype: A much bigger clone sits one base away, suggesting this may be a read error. CDR3 in amino acids: CASSTTGPFGNEQYF. CDR3 in DNA: TGTGCCAGCAGCACTACCGGGCCCTTCGGGAATGAGCAGTACTTC. The chain recombines TRBV11-2 with TRBJ2-5, with TRBD2 as a possible D gene (5 bases). The CDR3 is made up of 15 amino acids. From germline, CDR1 is SGHAT and CDR2 FQNNGV. Trimming shortened V by 5 bases and J by 11 bases, and 24 bases separated the two germline ends.

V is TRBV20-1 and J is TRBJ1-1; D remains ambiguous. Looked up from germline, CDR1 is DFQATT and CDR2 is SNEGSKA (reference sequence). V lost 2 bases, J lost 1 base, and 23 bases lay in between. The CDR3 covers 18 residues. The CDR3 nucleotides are TGCAGTGCTAGACCTATTGAACCTGCACGGCCGCAGAACACTGAAGCTTTCTTT. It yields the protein CSARPIEPARPQNTEAFF.

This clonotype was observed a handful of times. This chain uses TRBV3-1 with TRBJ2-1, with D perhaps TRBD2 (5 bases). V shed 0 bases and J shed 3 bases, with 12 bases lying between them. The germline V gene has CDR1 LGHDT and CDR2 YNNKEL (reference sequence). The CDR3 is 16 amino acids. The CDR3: CASSQDGGDFYNEQFF. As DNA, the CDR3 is TGTGCCAGCAGCCAAGATGGAGGAGATTTCTACAATGAGCAGTTCTTC.

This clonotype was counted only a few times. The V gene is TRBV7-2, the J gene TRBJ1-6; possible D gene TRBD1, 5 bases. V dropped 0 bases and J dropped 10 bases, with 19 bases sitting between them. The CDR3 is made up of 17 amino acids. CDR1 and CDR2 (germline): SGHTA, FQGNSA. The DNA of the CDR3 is TGTGCCAGCAGCTTAGCCAGCAGGGCCTCAGCTTGGTCACCCCTCCACTTT. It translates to CASSLASRASAWSPLHF.

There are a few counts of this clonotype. In DNA form, the CDR3 reads TGTGCCAGCAGTGAATACACTGTCGGTACCCAGTACTTC. Translated: CASSEYTVGTQYF. This rearrangement joins TRBV25-1 to TRBJ2-5; D uncertain. Trimming took off 0 bases at V and 8 bases at J, with 10 bases between the two ends. CDR1 is MGHDK, CDR2 SYGVNS, per germline. This CDR3 is 13 amino acids long.

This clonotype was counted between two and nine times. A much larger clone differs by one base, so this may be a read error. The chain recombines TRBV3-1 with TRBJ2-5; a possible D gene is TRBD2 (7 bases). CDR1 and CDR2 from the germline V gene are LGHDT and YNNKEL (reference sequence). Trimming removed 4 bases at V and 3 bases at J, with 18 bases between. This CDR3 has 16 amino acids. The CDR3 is CASSPEGRGDEETQYF. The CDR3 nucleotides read TGTGCCAGCAGCCCTGAGGGGAGGGGGGATGAAGAGACCCAGTACTTC.

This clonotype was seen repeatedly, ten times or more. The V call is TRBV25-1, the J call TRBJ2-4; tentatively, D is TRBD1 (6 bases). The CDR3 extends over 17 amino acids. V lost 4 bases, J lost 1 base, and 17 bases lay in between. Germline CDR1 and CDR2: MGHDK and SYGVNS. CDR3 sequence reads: CASSGPPGTPAKNIQYF. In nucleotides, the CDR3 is TGTGCCAGCAGTGGTCCCCCCGGGACACCTGCCAAAAACATTCAGTACTTC.

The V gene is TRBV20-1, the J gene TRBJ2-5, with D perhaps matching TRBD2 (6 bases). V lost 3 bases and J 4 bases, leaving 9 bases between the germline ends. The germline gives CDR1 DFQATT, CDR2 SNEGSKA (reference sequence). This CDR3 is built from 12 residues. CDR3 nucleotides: TGCAGTGCTAGTACCGGGGGAGAGACCCAGTACTTC. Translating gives CSASTGGETQYF.

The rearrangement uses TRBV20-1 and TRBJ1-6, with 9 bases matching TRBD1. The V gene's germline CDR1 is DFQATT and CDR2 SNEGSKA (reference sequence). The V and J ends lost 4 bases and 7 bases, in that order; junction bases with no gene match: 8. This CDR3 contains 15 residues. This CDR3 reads CSAIPGQGANSPLHF. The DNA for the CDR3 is TGCAGTGCTATACCGGGACAGGGTGCGAATTCACCCCTCCACTTT.

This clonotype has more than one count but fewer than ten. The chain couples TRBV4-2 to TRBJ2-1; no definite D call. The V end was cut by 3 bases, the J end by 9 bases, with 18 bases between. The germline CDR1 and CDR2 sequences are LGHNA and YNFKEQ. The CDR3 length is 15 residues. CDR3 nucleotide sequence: TGTGCCAGCAGCCAGAGGACCTATAGCTCCGCTGAGCAGTTCTTC. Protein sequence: CASSQRTYSSAEQFF.

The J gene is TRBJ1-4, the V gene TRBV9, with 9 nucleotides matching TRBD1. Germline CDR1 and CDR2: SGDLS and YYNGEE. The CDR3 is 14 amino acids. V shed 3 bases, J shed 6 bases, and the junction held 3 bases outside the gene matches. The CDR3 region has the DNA TGTGCCAGCAGCGCCGGGACAGGGTATGAAAAACTGTTTTTT. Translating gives CASSAGTGYEKLFF.

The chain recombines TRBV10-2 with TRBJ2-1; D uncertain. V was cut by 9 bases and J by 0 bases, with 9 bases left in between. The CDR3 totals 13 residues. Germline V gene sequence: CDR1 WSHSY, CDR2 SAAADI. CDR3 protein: CASTISSYNEQFF. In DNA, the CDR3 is TGCGCCAGTACTATTAGCTCCTACAATGAGCAGTTCTTC.

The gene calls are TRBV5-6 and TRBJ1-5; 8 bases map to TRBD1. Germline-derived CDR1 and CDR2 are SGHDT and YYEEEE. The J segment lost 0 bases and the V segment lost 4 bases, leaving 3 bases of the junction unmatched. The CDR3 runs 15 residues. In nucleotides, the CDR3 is TGTGCCAGCAGCCTGGGACAGGCTAGCAATCAGCCCCAGCATTTT. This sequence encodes CASSLGQASNQPQHF.

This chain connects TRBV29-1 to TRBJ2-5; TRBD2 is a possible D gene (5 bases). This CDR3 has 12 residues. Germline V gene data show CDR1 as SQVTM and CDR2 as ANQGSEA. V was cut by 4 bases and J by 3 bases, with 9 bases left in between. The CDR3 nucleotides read TGCAGCGTTGGTCTAGCAAAAGAGACCCAGTACTTC. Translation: CSVGLAKETQYF.

As DNA, the CDR3 is TGCAGCTCTGACGGGACTAGCCAAGAGACCCAGTACTTC. Its protein is CSSDGTSQETQYF. This rearrangement joins TRBV29-1 to TRBJ2-5; 8 nucleotides match TRBD2. Germline values: CDR1 SQVTM, CDR2 ANQGSEA. V lost 8 bases, J lost 1 base, and 6 bases stayed unmatched. The CDR3 is 13 amino acids.

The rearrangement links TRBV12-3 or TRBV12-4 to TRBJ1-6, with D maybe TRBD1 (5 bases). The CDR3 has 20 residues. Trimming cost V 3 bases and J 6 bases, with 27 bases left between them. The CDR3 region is CASSFIWGGGAQSINSPLHF. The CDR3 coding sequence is TGTGCCAGCAGTTTTATATGGGGCGGCGGGGCCCAGTCTATTAATTCACCCCTCCACTTT.

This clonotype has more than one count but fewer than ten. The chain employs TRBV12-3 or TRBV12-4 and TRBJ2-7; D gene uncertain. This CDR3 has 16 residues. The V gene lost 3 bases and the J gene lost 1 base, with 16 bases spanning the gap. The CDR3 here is CASSFGPDPSSYEQYF. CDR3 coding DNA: TGTGCCAGCAGTTTCGGCCCGGACCCGTCGTCCTACGAGCAGTACTTC.

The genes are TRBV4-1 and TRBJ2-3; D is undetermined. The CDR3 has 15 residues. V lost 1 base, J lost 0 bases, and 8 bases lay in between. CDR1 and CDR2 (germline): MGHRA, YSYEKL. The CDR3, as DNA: TGCGCCAGCAGCCAAGTGGACGAGAGCACAGATACGCAGTATTTT. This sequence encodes CASSQVDESTDTQYF.

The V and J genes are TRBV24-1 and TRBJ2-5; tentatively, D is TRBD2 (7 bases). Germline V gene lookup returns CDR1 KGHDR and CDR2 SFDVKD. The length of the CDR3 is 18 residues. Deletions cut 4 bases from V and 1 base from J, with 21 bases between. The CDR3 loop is CATSDWRGAGALQETQYF. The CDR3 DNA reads TGTGCCACCAGTGACTGGAGGGGGGCGGGGGCCCTCCAAGAGACCCAGTACTTC.

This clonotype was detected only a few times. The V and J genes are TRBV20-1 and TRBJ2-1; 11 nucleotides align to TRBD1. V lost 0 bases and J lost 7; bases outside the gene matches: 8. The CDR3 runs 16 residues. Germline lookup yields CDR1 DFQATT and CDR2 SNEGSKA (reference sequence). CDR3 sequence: CSARDLHGTGGNEQFF. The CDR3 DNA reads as TGCAGTGCTAGAGATCTTCACGGGACAGGGGGGAATGAGCAGTTCTTC.